One sample yielded the 26 T cell receptor beta chains listed below, sequenced in a study of PD-1 blockade in classical Hodgkin lymphoma. Sequencing was performed with immunoSEQ multiplex PCR; in TCRdb, only in-frame clones are kept and a portion is missing. This sample has 1,500 to 2,000 clones, with approximately 80% found just once. Brentuximab vedotin exposure varied, and every patient relapsed after autologous stem cell transplantation. This material consisted of peripheral blood mononuclear cells (PBMCs), taken at baseline. The receptor source for this set is a human donor with classical Hodgkin lymphoma.

This chain uses TRBV11-3 with TRBJ2-7; 7 positions agree with TRBD2. The ends lost 1 base at V and 3 bases at J; junction bases unmatched: 9. The CDR3 is made up of 16 amino acids. Germline loops: CDR1 SGHNT, CDR2 YENEEA. CDR3: CASSLVGGGGYYEQYF. The CDR3 DNA is TGTGCCAGCAGCTTAGTCGGCGGGGGAGGCTACTACGAGCAGTACTTC.

The V and J genes are TRBV20-1 and TRBJ2-5; D not resolved. This CDR3 spans 10 amino acids. Between the trimmed V and J ends, which lost 4 bases and 4 bases, there was a span of 4 bases. Germline CDR1 reads DFQATT; CDR2 reads SNEGSKA (reference sequence). CDR3 sequence: CSANAETQYF. In DNA form, the CDR3 reads TGCAGTGCTAATGCAGAGACCCAGTACTTC.

The chain is built from TRBV5-6 and TRBJ1-1; tentative D call: TRBD1 (5 bases). This CDR3 spans 16 amino acids. Germline V gene lookup returns CDR1 SGHDT and CDR2 YYEEEE. V dropped 0 bases and J dropped 0 bases, with 12 bases sitting between them. The CDR3 coding sequence is TGTGCCAGCAGCTTGGCAGGGATTCCCCTGAACACTGAAGCTTTCTTT. Amino acid sequence: CASSLAGIPLNTEAFF.

This sequence joins TRBV30 and TRBJ2-7; D is perhaps TRBD2 (5 bases). Deletions cut 0 bases from V and 2 bases from J, with 17 bases between. The CDR3 is 16 residues long. The V gene's germline CDR1 is GTSNPN and CDR2 SVGIG (reference sequence). This chain's CDR3 is CAWSVEVGLLTYEQYF. CDR3 sequence (DNA): TGTGCCTGGAGTGTAGAAGTTGGACTTCTGACCTACGAGCAGTACTTC.

The chain joins TRBV6-1 to TRBJ1-1; D uncertain. CDR1 is MNHNS and CDR2 is SASEGT in the germline V gene. Trimming cost V 8 bases and J 0 bases, with 10 bases left between them. The CDR3 contains 13 residues. CDR3 protein: CASAIKMNTEAFF. CDR3 nucleotide sequence: TGTGCCAGCGCAATTAAAATGAACACTGAAGCTTTCTTT.

This rearrangement joins TRBV7-2 to TRBJ2-7, with D unclear. Per germline, CDR1 SGHTA and CDR2 FQGNSA. CDR3 length: 13 amino acids. Trimming shortened V by 5 bases and J by 3 bases, and 11 bases separated the two germline ends. CDR3 DNA: TGTGCCAGCAGCCTCGCCTTCCGCTACGAGCAGTACTTC. Encoded protein: CASSLAFRYEQYF. Full variable domain (remainder filled in from reference TRBV7-2 and TRBJ2-7): GAGVSQSPSNKVTEKGKDVELRCDPISGHTALYWYRQSLGQGLEFLIYFQGNSAPDKSGLPSDRFSAERTGGSVSTLTIQRTQQEDSAVYLCASSLAFRYEQYFGPGTRLTVT.

The rearrangement uses TRBV7-4 and TRBJ2-2; D is ambiguous. The germline CDR1 and CDR2 sequences are SGHVT and SQSDAQ. The CDR3 runs to 15 residues. V was cut by 3 bases and J by 4 bases, with 12 bases left in between. CDR3 loop: CASSFGLSGTGELFF. CDR3 sequence (DNA): TGTGCCAGCAGCTTCGGCCTTTCAGGCACCGGGGAGCTGTTTTTT.

J is TRBJ1-1 and V is TRBV30; D is undetermined. V lost 4 bases and J lost 4, with 7 bases in between. The V gene's germline CDR1 is GTSNPN and CDR2 SVGIG (reference sequence). The CDR3 runs to 11 residues. The CDR3 protein is CAWNLGTEAFF. The CDR3 DNA follows: TGTGCCTGGAATTTGGGCACTGAAGCTTTCTTT.

This clone has a handful of counts. The gene calls are TRBV5-1 and TRBJ1-1; perhaps TRBD1 as D (6 bases). Germline V gives CDR1 SGHRS, CDR2 YFSETQ. This CDR3 has 15 residues. Trimming took off 1 base at V and 3 bases at J, with 13 bases between the two ends. The CDR3 here is CASSLWLSGDTEAFF. Written as DNA, the CDR3 is TGCGCCAGCAGCTTGTGGTTATCAGGGGACACTGAAGCTTTCTTT.

In this sample, this clone is hyperexpanded. The rearrangement joins TRBV11-3 to TRBJ2-2; a possible D gene is TRBD2 (5 bases). Germline assignment: CDR1 SGHNT and CDR2 YENEEA. This CDR3 spans 15 amino acids. Between the trimmed V and J ends, which lost 2 bases and 5 bases, there was a span of 12 bases. CDR3 sequence (DNA): TGTGCCAGCAGCTTATTTAGCGCTGGAACCGGGGAGCTGTTTTTT. This sequence encodes CASSLFSAGTGELFF.

The chain has TRBV2 and TRBJ1-5; no clear D gene. Trimming shortened V by 7 bases and J by 7 bases, and 11 bases separated the two germline ends. Germline V gene data show CDR1 as SNHLY and CDR2 as FYNNEI. CDR3 length: 12 amino acids. CDR3 sequence reads: CASTMGNQPQHF. Here the CDR3 DNA reads TGTGCCAGCACGATGGGGAACCAGCCCCAGCATTTT.

This sequence joins TRBV5-1 and TRBJ1-2, with 9 bases matching TRBD1. V gave up 5 bases and J gave up 1 base; unmatched junction bases: 6. This CDR3 contains 15 residues. Germline V gene sequence: CDR1 SGHRS, CDR2 YFSETQ. In DNA form, the CDR3 reads TGCGCCAGCAGTTCCGGGACAGGGTTTAACTATGGCTACACCTTC. It specifies CASSSGTGFNYGYTF.

The table lists this clone with a count of one. The V gene is TRBV14, the J gene TRBJ1-6, with a tentative D call TRBD1 (5 bases). V was trimmed by 4 bases and J by 10 bases, leaving 11 bases between them. Germline values: CDR1 SGHDN, CDR2 FVKESK. The CDR3 is 13 residues long. The CDR3 DNA reads as TGTGCCAGCAGCCGGGACCTCGGCTCACCCCTCCACTTT. Translating it yields CASSRDLGSPLHF.

The chain has TRBV19 and TRBJ2-3, with D unresolved. Germline CDR1 LNHDA, CDR2 SQIVND (reference sequence). The CDR3 extends over 15 amino acids. The germline V and J ends were trimmed by 6 bases and 0 bases, with 13 bases remaining between them. As DNA, the CDR3 is TGTGCCAGTAGGTCGAGACTGGCTAGCACAGATACGCAGTATTTT. Protein: CASRSRLASTDTQYF.

This clone was observed a single time. The V gene is TRBV12-5, the J gene TRBJ2-3; tentatively, D is TRBD2 (6 bases). Germline V gene sequence: CDR1 LGHNT, CDR2 FRNRAP. V was trimmed by 2 bases and J by 2 bases, leaving 17 bases between them. This CDR3 comprises 17 residues. CDR3 residues: CASGLPYRWRDTDTQYF. The CDR3 DNA reads as TGTGCTAGTGGTTTGCCCTACCGTTGGCGGGACACAGATACGCAGTATTTT.

This chain's CDR3 is CASSVGQAATNEKLFF. The CDR3 coding sequence is TGTGCCAGCAGCGTAGGGCAGGCTGCAACTAATGAAAAACTGTTTTTT. The V gene is TRBV9, the J gene TRBJ1-4; D unresolved. Germline V gene lookup returns CDR1 SGDLS and CDR2 YYNGEE. The CDR3 contains 16 residues. Trimming shortened V by 0 bases and J by 0 bases, and 9 bases separated the two germline ends.

The J gene is TRBJ1-2, the V gene TRBV11-1; D unresolved. CDR3 length: 12 residues. Deletions cut 4 bases from V and 5 bases from J, with 8 bases between. Germline V gives CDR1 SGHAT, CDR2 FQDESV (reference sequence). CDR3 sequence: CASSSGGYGYTF. The CDR3 region has the DNA TGTGCCAGCAGCTCAGGCGGTTATGGCTACACCTTC. Full variable domain (outside the CDR3, taken from reference TRBV11-1 and TRBJ1-2): EAEVAQSPRYKITEKSQAVAFWCDPISGHATLYWYRQILGQGPELLVQFQDESVVDDSQLPKDRFSAERLKGVDSTLKIQPAELGDSAMYLCASSSGGYGYTFGSGTRLTVV.

The chain combines TRBV5-6 with TRBJ2-5; D might be TRBD1 (6 bases). The length of the CDR3 is 13 residues. Germline V lookup: CDR1 SGHDT, CDR2 YYEEEE. V shed 7 bases and J shed 5 bases, with 15 bases lying between them. Here the CDR3 reads CASRQDSVETQYF. The CDR3 DNA sequence: TGTGCCAGCCGACAGGACTCGGTGGAGACCCAGTACTTC.

The gene calls are TRBV6-6 and TRBJ2-2; TRBD1 might be the D (5 bases). In germline, CDR1 is MNHNY, CDR2 SVGAGI (reference sequence). V lost 2 bases, J lost 4 bases, and 14 bases lay in between. The CDR3 covers 16 residues. CDR3 DNA: TGTGCCAGCAGTTACGGAGCTCCCAGGGTCACCGGGGAGCTGTTTTTT. Protein: CASSYGAPRVTGELFF.

CDR3 amino acids: CASSQIDYMNTEAFF. CDR3 nucleotides: TGTGCCAGCAGCCAAATTGACTACATGAACACTGAAGCTTTCTTT. The chain recombines TRBV14 with TRBJ1-1; no definite D call. The germline V gene has CDR1 SGHDN and CDR2 FVKESK. V lost 2 bases and J lost 0, with 10 bases in between. The CDR3 length is 15 residues.

The genes are TRBV7-6 and TRBJ2-5; possibly TRBD1 or TRBD2 for D (5 bases each). Trimming shortened V by 5 bases and J by 5 bases, and 27 bases separated the two germline ends. Germline V gene lookup returns CDR1 SGHVS and CDR2 FNYEAQ. This CDR3 has 18 residues. As DNA, the CDR3 is TGTGCCAGCAGCCCACGCCCCGACGGGACCCCGAAGGAGGAGACCCAGTACTTC. It translates to CASSPRPDGTPKEETQYF.

CDR3 residues: CASSVAGVPNYGYTF. As DNA, the CDR3 is TGTGCCAGCAGCGTAGCAGGGGTCCCTAACTATGGCTACACCTTC. The chain couples TRBV9 to TRBJ1-2, with a tentative D call TRBD1 (6 bases). Trimming removed 0 bases from V and 0 bases from J, with 9 bases in between. The germline V gene has CDR1 SGDLS and CDR2 YYNGEE. CDR3 length: 15 residues.

As to this clone: A single base separates this from a much larger clone, so it may be a read error. The chain joins TRBV2 to TRBJ2-7; the D is unclear. The CDR3 contains 15 residues. Germline CDR1 reads SNHLY; CDR2 reads FYNNEI. The V and J ends lost 5 bases and 5 bases respectively, with 19 bases between them. CDR3 amino acids: CASSLVGNSLHEQYF. DNA of the CDR3: TGTGCCAGCAGTCTCGTGGGCAACTCACTCCACGAGCAGTACTTC.

This chain joins TRBV11-2 and TRBJ2-2; D may be TRBD2 (6 bases). V lost 1 base and J lost 4, with 13 bases in between. Germline CDR1 reads SGHAT; CDR2 reads FQNNGV. The CDR3 has 16 amino acids. The CDR3 loop is CASSLVTGDPTGELFF. The CDR3 DNA follows: TGTGCCAGCAGCTTAGTAACGGGGGACCCCACCGGGGAGCTGTTTTTT.

The chain has TRBV7-2 and TRBJ1-5, with TRBD1 matching over 10 bases. The germline gives CDR1 SGHTA, CDR2 FQGNSA. V lost 0 bases to trimming and J lost 7 bases; unmatched junction nucleotides: 3. There are 15 residues in the CDR3. The CDR3 DNA is TGTGCCAGCAGCTTAGCGGGACAGGGGACCCAGCCCCAGCATTTT. Protein: CASSLAGQGTQPQHF.

The chain combines TRBV19 with TRBJ2-1; 7 bases are a match to TRBD1. Germline V gene data show CDR1 as LNHDA and CDR2 as SQIVND (reference sequence). This CDR3 has 13 amino acids. J gave up 6 bases and V 6 bases, and 5 bases lay outside the gene matches. The CDR3 is CASRNRGGNEQFF. The DNA of the CDR3 is TGTGCCAGTAGGAACAGGGGCGGCAATGAGCAGTTCTTC.